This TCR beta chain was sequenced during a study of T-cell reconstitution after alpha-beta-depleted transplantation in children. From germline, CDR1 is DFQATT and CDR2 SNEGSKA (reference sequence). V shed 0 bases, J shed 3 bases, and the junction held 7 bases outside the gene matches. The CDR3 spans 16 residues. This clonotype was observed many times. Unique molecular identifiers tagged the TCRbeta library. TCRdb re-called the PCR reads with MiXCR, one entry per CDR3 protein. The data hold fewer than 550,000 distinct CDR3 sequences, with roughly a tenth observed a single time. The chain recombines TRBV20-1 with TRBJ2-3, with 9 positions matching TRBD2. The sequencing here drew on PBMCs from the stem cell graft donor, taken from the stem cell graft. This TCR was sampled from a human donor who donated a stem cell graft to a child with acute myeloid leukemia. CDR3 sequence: CSARDRREGWTDTQYF. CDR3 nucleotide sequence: TGCAGTGCTAGAGATCGGCGGGAGGGCTGGACAGATACGCAGTATTTT.